This T cell receptor (beta chain) was sequenced during a study of blood T cells in healthy people across ages. Study-level points and caveats: Naive CD4+ cell counts and diversity both ran higher in long-lived than in aged donors.

This clonotype was seen more than once but under ten times. The antigen is unknown. Sample-barcoded 5' priming and a J-beta primer mix drove a second PCR of roughly 6 to 12 cycles. A single record per CDR3 protein comes from TCRdb applying MiXCR to the 5' RACE reads. The top ten clones hold 25% to 35% of a sample with 650,000 to 900,000 distinct CDR3 sequences, about 59% of them seen once. This receptor was obtained from a man aged 25-45 years in good health. Sequencing input: blood.

The CDR3 DNA is TGTGCCAGCAGCCCCAGCCGGGGGGGGGCTGGAGATACGCAGTATTTT. Protein product: CASSPSRGGAGDTQYF. The chain combines TRBV9 with TRBJ2-3; 8 bases line up with TRBD2. This CDR3 has 16 residues. Unmatched junction bases numbered 12, after V lost 4 bases and J lost 5 bases. From germline, CDR1 is SGDLS and CDR2 YYNGEE.